This record covers a single T cell receptor beta chain. The clone's antigen remains unknown. No quality values exist for individual bases; no much larger clone is one base distant. The germline V gene yields MGHRA for CDR1 and YSYEKL for CDR2. Relative to germline, V is 1 base shorter and J is 7 bases shorter, with 14 bases between their ends. From cysteine to phenylalanine, the CDR3 is 15 amino acids long. Only the CDR3 part of the read is kept: 45 bases, read in frame from the first base. RNA was extracted using the RNeasy kit, and roughly 0.5 to 1 microgram was reverse transcribed with random hexamers. The immunoSEQ multiplex PCR assay, which covers 54 Vbeta and 13 Jbeta segments, was used to amplify TCR beta CDR3 regions. PCR amplification bias was corrected by using a synthetic template baseline for primer optimization and computational correction. As for the authors' bioinformatics: Reads were annotated to V, D and J genes per IMGT and analyzed with immunoSEQ Analyzer, keeping only productive sequences. To calculate clonality, Shannon entropy was normalized by log2 of the number of productive unique sequences and then subtracted from one. Public and private clones were assessed among the 100 most prevalent clones of each patient and control. Clones were defined as Susac-specific if absent from the healthy and MS cohorts, from 1052 published viral clones and from other ImmuneACCESS disease sequences. TCRdb reran the public reads through fastp at Q25 and MiXCR, keeping productive beta chains. Entries are consolidated by CDR3 protein sequence, retaining the most common genes and DNA. The V and J calls were determined by TCRdb, not by the authors. This sample gives 110,000 or so distinct CDR3 sequences in total; around 92% of them show up just once. The ten largest clones add up to roughly 0.094% of the sample.

This entry comes from a study of CD8 T cells in Susac syndrome (dated by TCRdb to the late 2010s). For the wider study: Whether CD8+ T cell activation and differentiation in Susac syndrome was antigen driven was tested using repertoire sequencing.

Results the study describes overall, beyond this receptor: The number of individuals in the TCR sequencing and HLA analysis was recognized as being relatively small.

Peripheral blood CD8+ and CD4+ T cells from healthy donors, Susac syndrome patients and multiple sclerosis patients were profiled using high-throughput TCR beta sequencing. Treatment-naive patients with stable or active relapsing-remitting disease fulfilling revised McDonald criteria were used as multiple sclerosis controls. CD8+ TEMRA cells were enriched by FACS, while bulk CD8+ and CD4+ T cells were purified by magnetic negative isolation. Blood was collected in EDTA tubes and processed within 24 hours, with PBMCs isolated through density gradient centrifugation. PBMCs intended for TCR sequencing were cryopreserved in liquid nitrogen and thawed later in a water bath at 37 degrees C. A purity of at least 90% was achieved for sorted or isolated CD4+, CD8+ and CD8+ TEMRA cells.

Sample: CD4+ T cells from PBMCs. Here the chain combines TRBV4-1 and TRBJ2-4, with no confidently assigned D gene. The receptor was derived from a human donor with multiple sclerosis. The sequenced DNA is TGCGCCAGCAGCCAAGTCCCTTTAAGTGGGAACATTCAGTACTTC. It translates to CASSQVPLSGNIQYF.